The 29 T cell receptor beta chains below all came from one sample that was sequenced in a study of T cell responses to AZD1222 COVID-19 vaccine. Libraries were prepared by immunoSEQ multiplex PCR; TCRdb keeps only in-frame clonotypes and omits some of them. The sample lists approximately 120,000 clones, about 79% occurring once. Sample: peripheral blood, taken 28 days after the second AZD1222 dose. All receptors derive from an adult who received the AZD1222 COVID-19 vaccine.

This rearrangement joins TRBV2 to TRBJ2-2; 8 nucleotides line up with TRBD2. CDR1 and CDR2 from the germline V gene are SNHLY and FYNNEI. The J segment lost 7 bases and the V segment lost 5 bases, leaving 6 bases of the junction unmatched. This CDR3 is 14 amino acids long. The CDR3: CASSRIAGFGELFF. Written as DNA, the CDR3 is TGTGCCAGCAGTAGGATAGCGGGGTTCGGGGAGCTGTTTTTT.

A single count supports this clone. V usage is TRBV27 and J usage is TRBJ1-2, with D possibly TRBD1 on 6 matching bases. Trimming took 3 bases from V and 6 from J, leaving 14 bases between them. The CDR3 has 14 amino acids. CDR1 MNHEY and CDR2 SMNVEV come from the germline V gene (reference sequence). The CDR3 sequence: CASSLLGGWNGYTF. The CDR3, as DNA: TGTGCCAGCAGTTTGTTGGGGGGCTGGAATGGCTACACCTTC.

The genes are TRBV3-1 (or the pseudogene TRBV3-2) and TRBJ2-3; TRBD2 might be the D (6 bases). This CDR3 has 12 amino acids. The ends were cut back, 4 bases at V and 4 bases at J, with 6 bases in the middle. CDR1 is LGHDT and CDR2 is YNNKEL in the germline V gene (reference sequence). CDR3 sequence (DNA): TGTGCCAGCAGCCGGGGGGCAGATACGCAGTATTTT. Translating it yields CASSRGADTQYF.

The rearrangement joins TRBV11-2 to TRBJ1-2; maybe TRBD1 (5 bases). The CDR3 length is 14 residues. Germline-derived CDR1 and CDR2 are SGHAT and FQNNGV. Between the trimmed V and J ends, which lost 3 bases and 9 bases, there was a span of 17 bases. In nucleotides, the CDR3 is TGTGCCAGCAGCTTTGGGACTTTCCTCAATAGCTACACCTTC. Translated, it gives CASSFGTFLNSYTF. The entire variable domain, with the rest obtained from reference TRBV11-2 and TRBJ1-2, is as follows: EAGVAQSPRYKIIEKRQSVAFWCNPISGHATLYWYQQILGQGPKLLIQFQNNGVVDDSQLPKDRFSAERLKGVDSTLKIQPAKLEDSAVYLCASSFGTFLNSYTFGSGTRLTVV.

The rearrangement uses TRBV6-2 or TRBV6-3 and TRBJ1-1; 7 positions match TRBD1. J was trimmed by 1 base and V by 5 bases; bases with no gene match: 4. The CDR3 totals 14 residues. CDR1 MNHEY and CDR2 SVGEGT come from the germline V gene. In nucleotides, the CDR3 is TGTGCCAGCAGTGCGGGGACAGCGAACACTGAAGCTTTCTTT. This translates into CASSAGTANTEAFF.

The V call is TRBV19, the J call TRBJ1-1; tentative D call: TRBD1 (5 bases). Germline-derived CDR1 and CDR2 are LNHDA and SQIVND (reference sequence). The V gene lost 3 bases and the J gene lost 8 bases, with 16 bases spanning the gap. The CDR3 loop spans 14 amino acids. The CDR3 DNA is TGTGCCAGTAGTATCACAGGAGCCAGAAGCGAAGCTTTCTTT. It yields the protein CASSITGARSEAFF.

The chain combines TRBV24-1 with TRBJ2-5; D gene uncertain. The CDR3 is made up of 14 amino acids. V dropped 3 bases and J dropped 2 bases, with 9 bases sitting between them. Germline V lookup: CDR1 KGHDR, CDR2 SFDVKD. The CDR3: CATSDPGRQETQYF. The DNA for the CDR3 is TGTGCCACCAGTGATCCCGGACGTCAAGAGACCCAGTACTTC.

The chain employs TRBV18 and TRBJ1-2; D not resolved. V lost 3 bases to trimming and J lost 4 bases, with 9 bases between them. Per the germline V gene, CDR1 is KGHSH and CDR2 is LQKENI. The CDR3 is 13 amino acids. The CDR3: CASSPPGPYGYTF. CDR3 sequence (DNA): TGTGCCAGCTCACCCCCAGGCCCCTATGGCTACACCTTC.

The chain carries TRBV7-2 and TRBJ2-5; TRBD1 might be the D (6 bases). CDR1 SGHTA and CDR2 FQGNSA come from the germline V gene. V lost 5 bases and J 5 bases, leaving 18 bases between the germline ends. The CDR3 length is 15 residues. This chain's CDR3 is CASSTWDTTGETQYF. DNA of the CDR3: TGTGCCAGCAGCACTTGGGACACCACGGGGGAGACCCAGTACTTC.

The CDR3: CASGRGNSNQPQHF. The CDR3 bases are TGTGCCAGTGGACGGGGGAATAGCAATCAGCCCCAGCATTTT. The gene calls are TRBV19 and TRBJ1-5, with D tentatively TRBD1 (5 bases). The germline V gene encodes CDR1 LNHDA and CDR2 SQIVND (reference sequence). CDR3 length: 14 residues. V lost 8 bases, J lost 0 bases, and 11 bases lay in between.

V and J are TRBV6-2 or TRBV6-3 and TRBJ2-7; 12 bases are shared with TRBD1. The J segment lost 6 bases and the V segment lost 6 bases, leaving 12 bases of the junction unmatched. CDR1 is MNHEY, CDR2 SVGEGT, per germline. The CDR3 spans 16 residues. CDR3 in amino acids: CASSLEGQGARSEQYF. CDR3 coding DNA: TGTGCCAGCAGCCTAGAGGGACAGGGGGCGCGGAGCGAGCAGTACTTC.

This clone was found a few times. The V call is TRBV2, the J call TRBJ1-6; D is possibly TRBD1 (5 bases). CDR3 size: 14 residues. Germline-derived CDR1 and CDR2 are SNHLY and FYNNEI. The V gene lost 4 bases and the J gene lost 10 bases, with 14 bases spanning the gap. CDR3 nucleotide sequence: TGTGCCAGCAGTGTCTTAGGGGACGGATCACCCCTCCACTTT. Its translation: CASSVLGDGSPLHF.

The V call is TRBV20-1, the J call TRBJ1-4, with a weak D call TRBD1 (5 bases). The CDR3 loop spans 10 amino acids. Trimming took off 6 bases at V and 14 bases at J, with 13 bases between the two ends. From germline, CDR1 is DFQATT and CDR2 SNEGSKA (reference sequence). CDR3 residues: CSAWGPPLFF. CDR3 in DNA: TGCAGTGCCTGGGGCCCGCCGCTGTTTTTT.

The rearrangement links TRBV5-1 to TRBJ2-7; D is ambiguous. Trimming removed 0 bases at V and 3 bases at J, with 4 bases between. Germline assignment: CDR1 SGHRS and CDR2 YFSETQ. The CDR3 is made up of 12 amino acids. The CDR3: CASSLVGYEQYF. The CDR3 DNA reads as TGCGCCAGCAGCTTGGTTGGCTACGAGCAGTACTTC. Full variable domain (rest looked up from reference TRBV5-1 and TRBJ2-7): KAGVTQTPRYLIKTRGQQVTLSCSPISGHRSVSWYQQTPGQGLQFLFEYFSETQRNKGNFPGRFSGRQFSNSRSEMNVSTLELGDSALYLCASSLVGYEQYFGPGTRLTVT.

The J gene is TRBJ1-6, the V gene TRBV28; TRBD1 agrees at 10 bases. The germline CDR1 and CDR2 sequences are MDHEN and SYDVKM. The CDR3 loop spans 13 amino acids. V was clipped by 8 bases and J by 7 bases; unmatched bases: 2. In nucleotides, the CDR3 is TGTGCCAGCCTGGGACAGGGGAATTCACCCCTCCACTTT. The encoded protein is CASLGQGNSPLHF.

The chain employs TRBV12-3 or TRBV12-4 and TRBJ1-3; D gene ambiguous. V gave up 0 bases and J gave up 0 bases, with 0 bases separating them. The CDR3 is made up of 13 amino acids. The chain's CDR3 is CASSLASGNTIYF. CDR3 nucleotide sequence: TGTGCCAGCAGTTTAGCCTCTGGAAACACCATATATTTT.

The chain carries TRBV7-2 and TRBJ2-2; D is undetermined. The CDR3 has 13 residues. Germline V CDR1 and CDR2: SGHTA, FQGNSA. Trimming removed 0 bases from V and 6 bases from J, with 5 bases in between. The CDR3 coding sequence is TGTGCCAGCAGCTTAGCGCCCCCCGGGGAGCTGTTTTTT. Amino acids: CASSLAPPGELFF.

This clone showed up just a few times. This chain joins TRBV4-3 and TRBJ2-3; D possibly corresponds to TRBD2 (7 bases). This CDR3 is built from 16 residues. Between the trimmed V and J ends, which lost 4 bases and 2 bases, there was a span of 16 bases. CDR1 is LGHNA, CDR2 YSLEER, per germline. This chain's CDR3 is CASSLGLGGATDTQYF. CDR3 DNA: TGCGCCAGCAGCCTCGGCCTAGGGGGGGCCACAGATACGCAGTATTTT.

This chain links TRBV9 with TRBJ1-2; D not resolved. Trimming left V 2 bases short and J 3 bases short, with 8 bases between. This CDR3 spans 13 amino acids. CDR1 and CDR2 (germline): SGDLS, YYNGEE. DNA for the CDR3: TGTGCCAGCAGCGTGAGGGAGGACTATGGCTACACCTTC. It specifies CASSVREDYGYTF.

The rearrangement joins TRBV10-3 to TRBJ2-1; 7 bases are a match to TRBD2. The CDR3 runs to 18 residues. In germline, CDR1 is ENHRY, CDR2 SYGVKD. J was trimmed by 4 bases and V by 0 bases; bases with no gene match: 12. This chain's CDR3 is CAISESGLAAFNYNEQFF. DNA of the CDR3: TGTGCCATCAGTGAGTCGGGTCTAGCGGCCTTCAATTACAATGAGCAGTTCTTC.

This sequence joins TRBV7-2 and TRBJ1-1; D is unresolved. The CDR3 contains 14 residues. Germline V CDR1 and CDR2: SGHTA, FQGNSA. The ends were cut back, 5 bases at V and 3 bases at J, with 13 bases in the middle. The CDR3 DNA reads TGTGCCAGCAGCGCCCGGTTGGGTTACACTGAAGCTTTCTTT. Translation gives CASSARLGYTEAFF.

The J gene is TRBJ1-2, the V gene TRBV2; D remains ambiguous. The CDR3 length is 13 residues. The V gene lost 6 bases and the J gene lost 4 bases, with 12 bases spanning the gap. Germline V lookup: CDR1 SNHLY, CDR2 FYNNEI. CDR3 nucleotide sequence: TGTGCCAGCAGGGAGAACAGTGTCTATGGCTACACCTTC. It encodes CASRENSVYGYTF. Supplemented by reference TRBV2 and TRBJ1-2, the full variable domain reads EPEVTQTPSHQVTQMGQEVILRCVPISNHLYFYWYRQILGQKVEFLVSFYNNEISEKSEIFDDQFSVERPDGSNFTLKIRSTKLEDSAMYFCASRENSVYGYTFGSGTRLTVV.

The chain links TRBV6-5 to TRBJ1-1; no clear D gene. V lost 2 bases and J 1 base, leaving 14 bases between the germline ends. Germline V gene sequence: CDR1 MNHEY, CDR2 SVGAGI. This CDR3 contains 16 residues. The CDR3 DNA reads as TGTGCCAGCAGTTACGAGGATTATTCAGGGAACACTGAAGCTTTCTTT. Protein product: CASSYEDYSGNTEAFF.

This clone appeared a few times. CDR3 nucleotide sequence: TGTGCCAGCAGCCGGGGGGGAAGCGAAGCCTACGAGCAGTACTTC. This gives the protein CASSRGGSEAYEQYF. The J gene is TRBJ2-7, the V gene TRBV7-2; 8 bases align to TRBD2. V gave up 5 bases and J gave up 2 bases; unmatched junction bases: 8. This CDR3 is built from 15 residues. CDR1 and CDR2 from the germline V gene are SGHTA and FQGNSA. Supplemented by reference TRBV7-2 and TRBJ2-7, the full variable domain reads GAGVSQSPSNKVTEKGKDVELRCDPISGHTALYWYRQSLGQGLEFLIYFQGNSAPDKSGLPSDRFSAERTGGSVSTLTIQRTQQEDSAVYLCASSRGGSEAYEQYFGPGTRLTVT.

The V and J genes are TRBV7-2 and TRBJ2-7; D remains unclear. The germline V gene encodes CDR1 SGHTA and CDR2 FQGNSA. This CDR3 has 14 residues. The V gene lost 3 bases and the J gene lost 1 base, with 10 bases spanning the gap. CDR3 bases: TGTGCCAGCAGCTTTGTCTTAGGGTCCTACGAGCAGTACTTC. It yields the protein CASSFVLGSYEQYF.

This chain joins TRBV6-5 and TRBJ1-1; possible D gene TRBD1, 6 bases. Germline V gene lookup returns CDR1 MNHEY and CDR2 SVGAGI. The CDR3 runs to 15 residues. V was pared by 3 bases and J by 1 base, with 12 bases between. CDR3 amino acids: CASSYLKTGNTEAFF. The CDR3 DNA reads as TGTGCCAGCAGTTATCTCAAGACAGGGAACACTGAAGCTTTCTTT.

The chain recombines TRBV4-3 with TRBJ1-2, with D tentatively TRBD1 (5 bases). Trimming cost V 1 base and J 7 bases, with 16 bases left between them. The length of the CDR3 is 15 residues. From germline, CDR1 is LGHNA and CDR2 YSLEER. The CDR3 is CASSQVGGPGGGYTF. DNA for the CDR3: TGCGCCAGCAGCCAAGTGGGTGGTCCCGGGGGTGGCTACACCTTC.

The rearrangement uses TRBV19 and TRBJ2-7; D is uncertain. CDR1 is LNHDA and CDR2 is SQIVND in the germline V gene (reference sequence). Trimming left V 4 bases short and J 2 bases short, with 12 bases between. This CDR3 is 14 amino acids long. CDR3 coding DNA: TGTGCCAGTAGTAACCTAGGAGATACCTACGAGCAGTACTTC. Protein sequence: CASSNLGDTYEQYF. Looking up the rest from reference TRBV19 and TRBJ2-7 gives the full variable domain: DGGITQSPKYLFRKEGQNVTLSCEQNLNHDAMYWYRQDPGQGLRLIYYSQIVNDFQKGDIAEGYSVSREKKESFPLTVTSAQKNPTAFYLCASSNLGDTYEQYFGPGTRLTVT.

The rearrangement joins TRBV29-1 to TRBJ2-5; D is possibly TRBD1 (6 bases). Germline V gene lookup returns CDR1 SQVTM and CDR2 ANQGSEA. The CDR3 runs to 15 residues. Trimming removed 5 bases from V and 9 bases from J, with 25 bases in between. The DNA for the CDR3 is TGCAGCGTTCCCCCCCGGGACAAGGGTTTTGGGGCCCAGTACTTC. Protein: CSVPPRDKGFGAQYF.